What follows are 6 T cell receptor beta chains derived from one specimen sequenced in a study of PD-1 blockade in classical Hodgkin lymphoma. Clones were sequenced by immunoSEQ multiplex PCR, and TCRdb holds only the in-frame ones, with some missing. The sample includes roughly 35,000 clones, 80% to 90% of them seen just once. Brentuximab vedotin exposure varied, and every patient relapsed after autologous stem cell transplantation. Here the sequenced sample was peripheral blood mononuclear cells (PBMCs), taken before the second cycle of nivolumab. Receptor source: a human donor with classical Hodgkin lymphoma.

The genes are TRBV10-2 and TRBJ2-1, with 7 bases aligning to TRBD2. CDR1 is WSHSY, CDR2 SAAADI, per germline. V dropped 8 bases and J dropped 8; count of bases not matched to a gene: 15. The CDR3 has 15 residues. CDR3 amino acids: CASPRCGRVSDEQFF. DNA of the CDR3: TGCGCCAGCCCCCGGTGCGGGAGAGTTTCCGATGAGCAGTTCTTC.

The V call is TRBV6-1, the J call TRBJ2-3, with no clear D. The CDR3 totals 16 residues. Germline values: CDR1 MNHNS, CDR2 SASEGT. V lost 0 bases and J lost 2, with 12 bases in between. The CDR3 bases are TGTGCCAGCAGTGAAGCCCGGGCCTTCAACACAGATACGCAGTATTTT. Amino acids: CASSEARAFNTDTQYF.

This sequence joins TRBV7-2 and TRBJ2-7, with TRBD2 matching 12 bases. CDR3 length: 15 residues. CDR1 is SGHTA and CDR2 is FQGNSA in the germline V gene. The ends lost 3 bases at V and 2 bases at J; junction bases unmatched: 2. The CDR3 DNA reads as TGTGCCAGCAGCTTGACTAGCGGGAGCACCTACGAGCAGTACTTC. Translated: CASSLTSGSTYEQYF.

V is TRBV7-6 and J is TRBJ2-6, with 9 bases lining up with TRBD1. V was clipped by 4 bases and J by 2 bases; unmatched bases: 12. CDR1 and CDR2 from the germline V gene are SGHVS and FNYEAQ. The CDR3 is 19 amino acids. The CDR3 loop reads CASSSRVGTGYPGANVLTF. The CDR3 coding sequence is TGTGCCAGCAGCTCGAGAGTCGGGACAGGGTATCCTGGGGCCAACGTCCTGACTTTC.

V gene TRBV29-1 combines with J gene TRBJ2-7; D gene ambiguous. Germline loops: CDR1 SQVTM, CDR2 ANQGSEA. The CDR3 is 12 residues long. The V and J ends lost 5 bases and 2 bases respectively, with 10 bases between them. The CDR3 reads CSVSLPPYEQYF. CDR3 bases: TGCAGCGTTAGTCTACCCCCCTACGAGCAGTACTTC.

The CDR3 spells CASSVGTTDTQYF. Here the CDR3 DNA reads TGTGCCAGCAGTGTGGGCACCACAGATACGCAGTATTTT. The chain has TRBV6-4 and TRBJ2-3; the D is unclear. Trimming took off 4 bases at V and 2 bases at J, with 7 bases between the two ends. This CDR3 contains 13 residues. Germline V CDR1 and CDR2: MRHNA, SNTAGT.